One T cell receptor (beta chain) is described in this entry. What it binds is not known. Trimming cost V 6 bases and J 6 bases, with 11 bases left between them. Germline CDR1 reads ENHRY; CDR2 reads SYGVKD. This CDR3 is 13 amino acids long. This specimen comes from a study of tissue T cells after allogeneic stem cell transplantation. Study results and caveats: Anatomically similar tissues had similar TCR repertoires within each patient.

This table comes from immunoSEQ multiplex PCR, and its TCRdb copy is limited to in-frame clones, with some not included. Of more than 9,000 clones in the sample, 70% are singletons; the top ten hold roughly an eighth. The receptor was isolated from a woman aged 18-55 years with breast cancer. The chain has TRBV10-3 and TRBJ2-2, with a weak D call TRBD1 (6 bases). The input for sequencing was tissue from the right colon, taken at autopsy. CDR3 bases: TGTGCCATCAGCAACAGGGATTCCGGGGAGCTGTTTTTT. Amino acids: CAISNRDSGELFF.